This T cell receptor gamma chain was identified during a study of Vδ1+ human thymocytes. Study-wide results and limits: Thymic TRG and TRD repertoires appeared highly polyclonal.

J gave up 0 bases and V 3 bases, and 5 bases lay outside the gene matches. This CDR3 is built from 14 residues. From germline, CDR1 is GITISATS and CDR2 ISYDGTV (reference sequence). Sequences come from RNA converted to cDNA by reverse transcription. The CDR3 regions were amplified by multiplex PCR from V-gene primers to a constant-region primer. TCRdb fed the multiplex PCR reads to CATT. Seen here are 36,000 or so gamma-chain clones, 20% to 25% observed once, and the top ten hold about 2%. About this clone: What it recognizes is unknown.

The V call is TRGV9, the J call TRGJ1 or TRGJ2. The sequence was collected from a girl in the first two years of life who had congenital heart surgery. Sequencing used Vdelta1+ gamma-delta thymocytes from the thymus. The subset was: FACS-sorted CD3+ TCRalphabeta- TCRVdelta1+ TCRVdelta2- thymocytes. The chain's CDR3 is CALWEPWNYYKKLF. In DNA, the CDR3 is TGTGCCTTGTGGGAGCCTTGGAATTATTATAAGAAACTCTTT.